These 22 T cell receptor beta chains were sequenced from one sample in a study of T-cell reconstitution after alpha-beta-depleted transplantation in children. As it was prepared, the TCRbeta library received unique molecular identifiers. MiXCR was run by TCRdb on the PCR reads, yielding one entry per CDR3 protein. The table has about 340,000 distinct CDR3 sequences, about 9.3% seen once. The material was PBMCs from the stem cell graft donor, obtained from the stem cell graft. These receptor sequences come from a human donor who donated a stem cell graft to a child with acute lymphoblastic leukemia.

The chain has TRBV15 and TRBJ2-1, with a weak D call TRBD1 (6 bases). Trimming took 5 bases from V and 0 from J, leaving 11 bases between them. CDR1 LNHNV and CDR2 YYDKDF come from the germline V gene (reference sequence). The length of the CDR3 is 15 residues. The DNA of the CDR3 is TGTGCCACCAGCTCCCCGGACAGCTCCTACAATGAGCAGTTCTTC. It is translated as CATSSPDSSYNEQFF.

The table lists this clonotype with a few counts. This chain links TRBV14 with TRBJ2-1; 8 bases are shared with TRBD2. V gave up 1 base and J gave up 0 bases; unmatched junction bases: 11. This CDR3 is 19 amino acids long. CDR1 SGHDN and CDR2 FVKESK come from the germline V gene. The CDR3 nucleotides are TGTGCCAGCAGCCAAGGGGTTTCTAGCGGGCACACCTCCTACAATGAGCAGTTCTTC. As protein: CASSQGVSSGHTSYNEQFF.

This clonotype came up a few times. In DNA form, the CDR3 reads TGTGCCACCAGTGATCCGGGACTAGCGGGGGACAATGAGCAGTTCTTC. Translated: CATSDPGLAGDNEQFF. The chain couples TRBV24-1 to TRBJ2-1, with 14 nucleotides matching TRBD2. V was pared by 3 bases and J by 5 bases, with 2 bases of the junction left unmatched. The CDR3 covers 16 residues. Germline CDR1 reads KGHDR; CDR2 reads SFDVKD.

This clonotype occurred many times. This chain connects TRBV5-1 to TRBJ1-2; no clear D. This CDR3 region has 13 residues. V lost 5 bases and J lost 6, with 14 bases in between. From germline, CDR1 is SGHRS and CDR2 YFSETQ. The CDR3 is CASSDRRPNGYTF. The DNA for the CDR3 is TGCGCCAGCAGTGACCGTAGGCCCAATGGCTACACCTTC.

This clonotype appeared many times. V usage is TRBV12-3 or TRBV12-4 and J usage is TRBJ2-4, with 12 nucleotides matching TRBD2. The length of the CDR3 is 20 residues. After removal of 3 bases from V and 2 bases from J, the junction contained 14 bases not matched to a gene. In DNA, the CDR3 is TGTGCCAGCAGTTTGAACCCGGGACTAGCGGGTTCCCTAACCAAAAACATTCAGTACTTC. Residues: CASSLNPGLAGSLTKNIQYF.

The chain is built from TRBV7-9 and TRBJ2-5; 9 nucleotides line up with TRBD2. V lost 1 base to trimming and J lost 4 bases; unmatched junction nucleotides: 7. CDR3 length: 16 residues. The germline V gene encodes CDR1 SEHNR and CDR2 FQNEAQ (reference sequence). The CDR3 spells CASSLGLAVYRETQYF. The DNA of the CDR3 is TGTGCCAGCAGCTTAGGACTAGCGGTGTACCGAGAGACCCAGTACTTC.

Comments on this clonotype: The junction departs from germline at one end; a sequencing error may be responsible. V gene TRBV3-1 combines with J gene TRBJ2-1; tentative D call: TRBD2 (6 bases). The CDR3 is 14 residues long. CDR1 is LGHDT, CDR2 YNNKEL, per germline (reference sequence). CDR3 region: CASSPTAGPLLSVF. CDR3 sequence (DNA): TGTGCCAGCAGCCCCACGGCGGGACCGTTACTGAGCGTGTTC.

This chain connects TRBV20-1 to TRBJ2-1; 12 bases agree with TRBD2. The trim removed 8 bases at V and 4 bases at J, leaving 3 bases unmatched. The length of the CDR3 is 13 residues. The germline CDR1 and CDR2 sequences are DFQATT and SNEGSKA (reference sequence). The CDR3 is CSTGTSGYNEQFF. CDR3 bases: TGCAGTACAGGGACTAGCGGGTACAATGAGCAGTTCTTC.

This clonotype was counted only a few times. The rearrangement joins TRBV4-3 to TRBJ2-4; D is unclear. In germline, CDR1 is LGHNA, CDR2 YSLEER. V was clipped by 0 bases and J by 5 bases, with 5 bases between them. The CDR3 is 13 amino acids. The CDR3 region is CASSQDSQNIQYF. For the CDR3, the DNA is TGCGCCAGCAGCCAAGACAGTCAAAACATTCAGTACTTC.

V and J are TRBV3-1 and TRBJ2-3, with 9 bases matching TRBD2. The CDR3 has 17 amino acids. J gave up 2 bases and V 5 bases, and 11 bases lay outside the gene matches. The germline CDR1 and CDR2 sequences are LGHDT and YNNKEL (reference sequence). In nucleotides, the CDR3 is TGTGCCAGCAGCTCGGTCACTCTAGCGGGAACCACAGATACGCAGTATTTT. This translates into CASSSVTLAGTTDTQYF.

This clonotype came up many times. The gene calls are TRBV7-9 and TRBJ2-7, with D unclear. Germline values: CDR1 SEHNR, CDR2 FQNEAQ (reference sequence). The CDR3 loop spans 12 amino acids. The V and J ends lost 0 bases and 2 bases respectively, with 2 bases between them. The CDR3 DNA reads TGTGCCAGCAGCTTAGCCCCCTACGAGCAGTACTTC. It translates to CASSLAPYEQYF. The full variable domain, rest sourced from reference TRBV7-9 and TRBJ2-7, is DTGVSQNPRHKITKRGQNVTFRCDPISEHNRLYWYRQTLGQGPEFLTYFQNEAQLEKSRLLSDRFSAERPKGSFSTLEIQRTEQGDSAMYLCASSLAPYEQYFGPGTRLTVT.

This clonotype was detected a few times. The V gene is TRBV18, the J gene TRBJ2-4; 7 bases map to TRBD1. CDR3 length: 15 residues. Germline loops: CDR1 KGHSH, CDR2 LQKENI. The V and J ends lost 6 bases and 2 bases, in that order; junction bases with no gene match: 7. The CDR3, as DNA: TGTGCCAGCTCGCCAGAGGGGGCAACCAAAAACATTCAGTACTTC. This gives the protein CASSPEGATKNIQYF.

CDR3 sequence (DNA): TGTGCCAGCCTACTACATACCACAGATACGCAGTATTTT. This translates into CASLLHTTDTQYF. The rearrangement joins TRBV12-3 or TRBV12-4 to TRBJ2-3, with D hard to call. This CDR3 is built from 13 residues. V was shortened by 8 bases and J by 2 bases, with 11 bases between the two germline ends.

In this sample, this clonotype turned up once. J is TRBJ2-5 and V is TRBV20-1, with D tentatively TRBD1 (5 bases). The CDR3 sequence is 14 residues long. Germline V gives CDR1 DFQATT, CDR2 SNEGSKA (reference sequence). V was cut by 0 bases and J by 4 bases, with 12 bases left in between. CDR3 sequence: CSARDSGNSETQYF. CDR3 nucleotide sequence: TGCAGTGCTAGAGATTCAGGGAATTCAGAGACCCAGTACTTC.

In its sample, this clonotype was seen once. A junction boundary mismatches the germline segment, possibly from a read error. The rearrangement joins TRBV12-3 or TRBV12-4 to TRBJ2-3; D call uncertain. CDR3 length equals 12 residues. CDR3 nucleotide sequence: TGTGCCAGCAGTCCTGGCACAGCTACGCAGTATTTT. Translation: CASSPGTATQYF.

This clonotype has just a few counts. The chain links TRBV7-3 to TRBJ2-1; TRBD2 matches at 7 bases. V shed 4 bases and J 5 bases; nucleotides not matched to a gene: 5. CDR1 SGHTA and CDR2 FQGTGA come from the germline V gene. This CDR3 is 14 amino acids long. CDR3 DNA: TGTGCCAGCAGCTCCTCTAGCGGAAACAATGAGCAGTTCTTC. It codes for CASSSSSGNNEQFF.

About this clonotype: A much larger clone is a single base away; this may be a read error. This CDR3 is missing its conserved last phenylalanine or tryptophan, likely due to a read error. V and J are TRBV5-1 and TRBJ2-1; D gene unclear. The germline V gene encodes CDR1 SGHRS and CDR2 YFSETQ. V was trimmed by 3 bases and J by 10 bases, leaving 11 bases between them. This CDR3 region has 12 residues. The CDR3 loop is CASSSSQLEQFL. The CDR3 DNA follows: TGCGCCAGCAGCTCTTCCCAGTTAGAGCAGTTCTTG.

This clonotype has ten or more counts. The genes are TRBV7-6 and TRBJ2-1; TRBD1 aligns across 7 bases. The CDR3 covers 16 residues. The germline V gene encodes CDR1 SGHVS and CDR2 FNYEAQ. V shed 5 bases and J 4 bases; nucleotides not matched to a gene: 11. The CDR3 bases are TGTGCCAGCAGCCCCACAGGGGTGGTGGGTTACAATGAGCAGTTCTTC. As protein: CASSPTGVVGYNEQFF.

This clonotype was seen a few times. CDR3 amino acids: CASSLIPAGGPTDTQYF. The CDR3 DNA is TGCGCCAGCAGCTTGATTCCGGCGGGAGGTCCTACAGATACGCAGTATTTT. The chain has TRBV5-1 and TRBJ2-3; 8 nucleotides match TRBD2. V lost 1 base to trimming and J lost 3 bases; unmatched junction nucleotides: 10. CDR1 and CDR2 from the germline V gene are SGHRS and YFSETQ. The CDR3 consists of 17 residues.

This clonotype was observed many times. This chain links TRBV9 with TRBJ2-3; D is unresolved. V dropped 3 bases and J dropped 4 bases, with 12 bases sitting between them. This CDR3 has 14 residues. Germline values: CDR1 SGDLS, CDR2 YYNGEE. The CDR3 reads CASSADVGPDTQYF. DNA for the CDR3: TGTGCCAGCAGCGCCGACGTAGGGCCAGATACGCAGTATTTT.

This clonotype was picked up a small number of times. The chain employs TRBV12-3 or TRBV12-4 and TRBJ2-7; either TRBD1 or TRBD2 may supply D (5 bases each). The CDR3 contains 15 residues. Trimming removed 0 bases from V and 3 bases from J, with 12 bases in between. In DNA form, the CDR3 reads TGTGCCAGCAGTTTAGCTGGGGGTAAGGTCTACGAGCAGTACTTC. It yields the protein CASSLAGGKVYEQYF.

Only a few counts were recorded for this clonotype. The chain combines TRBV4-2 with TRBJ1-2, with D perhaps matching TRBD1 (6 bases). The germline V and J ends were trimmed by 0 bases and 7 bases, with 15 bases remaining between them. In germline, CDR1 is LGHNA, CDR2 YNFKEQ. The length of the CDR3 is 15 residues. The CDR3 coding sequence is TGTGCCAGCAGCCAAGACTACAGGGTTGGAGGTGGCTACACCTTC. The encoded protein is CASSQDYRVGGGYTF.